A selection of T cell receptor beta chains follows, all from one sample in a study of blood T cell repertoires in COVID-19. Sequenced by immunoSEQ multiplex PCR; TCRdb stores in-frame clones only, minus some. This table has about 58,000 clones, roughly 86% appearing once. Sequenced input: peripheral blood. The receptors derive from a woman between 50 and 59 years old with active or convalescent COVID-19. Both conserved end residues are part of each CDR3. The D gene is left open where the match is weak. Clone size is given for some rows only: seen once, a few or many times, or a class if the clone is expanded.

J,V,D,size,DNA,CDR3
TRBJ1-6,TRBV7-9,.,few,TGTGCCAGCAGCTTAGGCCCAGATTCACCCCTCCACTTT,CASSLGPDSPLHF
TRBJ2-5,TRBV11-2,TRBD2,.,TGTGCCAGCAGCTTAGGGTCTGCGGGAGAGCGGATGGAGACCCAGTACTTC,CASSLGSAGERMETQYF
TRBJ2-1,TRBV19,TRBD2,.,TGTGCCAGTGGACTAGCGGGAGGTATCTACAATGAGCAGTTCTTC,CASGLAGGIYNEQFF
TRBJ1-2,TRBV5-8,TRBD1,.,TGTGCCACAGAGAATATAGGGGGCGACTATGGCTACACCTTC,CATENIGGDYGYTF
TRBJ2-5,TRBV18,.,.,TGTGCCAGCTCACCACCAAACTCAAAAGAGACCCAGTACTTC,CASSPPNSKETQYF
TRBJ2-5,TRBV15,TRBD1,once,TGTGCCACCAGCAGAGATTCTCCAGGGGGCCAAGAGACCCAGTACTTC,CATSRDSPGGQETQYF
TRBJ2-7,TRBV9,.,.,TGTGCCAGCAGCGTAGGACAGATCAACGAGCAGTACTTC,CASSVGQINEQYF
TRBJ2-1,TRBV27,.,once,TGTGCCAGCAGTTTATTCCCGTACAATGAGCAGTTCTTC,CASSLFPYNEQFF
TRBJ1-1,TRBV11-2,TRBD1,.,TGTGCCAGCAGCTCTACGACACGGACAGGGGTAAAAACTGAAGCTTTCTTT,CASSSTTRTGVKTEAFF
TRBJ2-1,TRBV11-3,TRBD2,.,TGTGCCAGCAGCAGATCAAGCGGGAGGGAGCAGTTCTTC,CASSRSSGREQFF
TRBJ2-7,TRBV2,.,few,TGTGCCAGCAGGTCAGAGACTTTCTCCTACGAGCAGTACTTC,CASRSETFSYEQYF
TRBJ2-5,TRBV5-1,.,.,TGCGCCAGCAGCTTGTTGGCAGAAGAGACCCAGTACTTC,CASSLLAEETQYF
TRBJ2-3,TRBV19,TRBD2,.,TGTGCCAGTAGCGGGAGGGCCACAAATACGCAGTATTTT,CASSGRATNTQYF
TRBJ2-5,TRBV18,TRBD2,.,TGTGCCAGCTCACCTCCGGTGGTCTGGCTAGCGGCACAAGAGACCCAGTACTTC,CASSPPVVWLAAQETQYF
TRBJ2-5,TRBV5-1,TRBD2,.,TGCGCCAGCAGCTTGGGGCTAGCGGGAGCCCAAGAGACCCAGTACTTC,CASSLGLAGAQETQYF
TRBJ2-1,TRBV5-1,TRBD2,.,TGCGCCAGCAGCCACCAAACCGGGACTAGCGGGAGAGTCTACAATGAGCAGTTCTTC,CASSHQTGTSGRVYNEQFF
TRBJ2-7,TRBV29-1,TRBD2,once,TGCAGCGCCGAGACTAGCGGAGAGGACGCCCAGTACTTC,CSAETSGEDAQYF